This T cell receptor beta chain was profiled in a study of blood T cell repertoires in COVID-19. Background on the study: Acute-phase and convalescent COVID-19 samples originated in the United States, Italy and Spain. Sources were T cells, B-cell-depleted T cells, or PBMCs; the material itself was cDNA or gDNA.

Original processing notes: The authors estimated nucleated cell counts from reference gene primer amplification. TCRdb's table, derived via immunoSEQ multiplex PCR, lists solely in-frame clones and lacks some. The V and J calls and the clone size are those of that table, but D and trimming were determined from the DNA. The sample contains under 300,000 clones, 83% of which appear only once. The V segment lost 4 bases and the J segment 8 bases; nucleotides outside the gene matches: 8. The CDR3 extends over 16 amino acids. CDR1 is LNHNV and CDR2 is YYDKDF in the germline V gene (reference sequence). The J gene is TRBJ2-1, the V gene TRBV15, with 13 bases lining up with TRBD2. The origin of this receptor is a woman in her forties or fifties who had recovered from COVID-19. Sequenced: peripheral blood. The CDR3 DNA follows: TGTGCCACCAGCACGGGACTAGCGGGGCGTACGTATGAGCAGTTCTTC. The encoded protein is CATSTGLAGRTYEQFF.